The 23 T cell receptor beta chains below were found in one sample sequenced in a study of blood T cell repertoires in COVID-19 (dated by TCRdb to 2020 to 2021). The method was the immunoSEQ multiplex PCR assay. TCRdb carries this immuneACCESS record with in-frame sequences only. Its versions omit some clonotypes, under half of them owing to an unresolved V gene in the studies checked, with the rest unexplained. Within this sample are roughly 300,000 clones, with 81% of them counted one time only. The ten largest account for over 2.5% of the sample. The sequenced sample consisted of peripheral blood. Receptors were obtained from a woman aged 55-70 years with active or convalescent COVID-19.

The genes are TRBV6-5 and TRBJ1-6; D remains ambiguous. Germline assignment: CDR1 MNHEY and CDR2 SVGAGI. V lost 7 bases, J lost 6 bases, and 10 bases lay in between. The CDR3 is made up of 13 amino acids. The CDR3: CASKEGSNSPLHF. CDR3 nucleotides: TGTGCCAGCAAGGAGGGATCTAATTCACCCCTCCACTTT.

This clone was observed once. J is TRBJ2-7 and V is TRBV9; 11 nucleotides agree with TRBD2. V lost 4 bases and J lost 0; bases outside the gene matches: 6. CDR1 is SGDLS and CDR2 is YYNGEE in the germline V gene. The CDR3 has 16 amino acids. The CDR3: CASSLGTSGFSYEQYF. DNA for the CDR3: TGTGCCAGCAGCCTAGGGACTAGCGGCTTCTCCTACGAGCAGTACTTC. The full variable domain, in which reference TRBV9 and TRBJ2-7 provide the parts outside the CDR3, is DSGVTQTPKHLITATGQRVTLRCSPRSGDLSVYWYQQSLDQGLQFLIQYYNGEERAKGNILERFSAQQFPDLHSELNLSSLELGDSALYFCASSLGTSGFSYEQYFGPGTRLTVT.

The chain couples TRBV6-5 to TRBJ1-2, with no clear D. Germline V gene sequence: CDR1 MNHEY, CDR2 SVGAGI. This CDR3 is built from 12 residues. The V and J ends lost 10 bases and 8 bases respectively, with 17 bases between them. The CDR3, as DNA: TGTGCCATGTACGGGGTTGTGGGGGGCTACACCTTC. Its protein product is CAMYGVVGGYTF.

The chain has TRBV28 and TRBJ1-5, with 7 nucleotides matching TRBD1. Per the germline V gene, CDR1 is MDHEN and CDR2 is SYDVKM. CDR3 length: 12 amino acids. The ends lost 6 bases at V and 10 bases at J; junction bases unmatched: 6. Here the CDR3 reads CASRPTGTPQHF. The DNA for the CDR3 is TGTGCCAGCAGGCCGACAGGGACCCCCCAGCATTTT.

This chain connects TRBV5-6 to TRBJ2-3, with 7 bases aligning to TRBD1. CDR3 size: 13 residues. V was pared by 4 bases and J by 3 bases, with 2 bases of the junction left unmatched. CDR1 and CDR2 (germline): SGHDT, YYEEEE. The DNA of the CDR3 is TGTGCCAGCAGCCAGGACAGGACAGATACGCAGTATTTT. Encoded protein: CASSQDRTDTQYF.

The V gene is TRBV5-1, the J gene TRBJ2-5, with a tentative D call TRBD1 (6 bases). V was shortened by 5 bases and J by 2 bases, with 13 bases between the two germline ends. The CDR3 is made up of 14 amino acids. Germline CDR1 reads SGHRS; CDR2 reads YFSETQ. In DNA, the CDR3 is TGCGCCAGCAGACAGGGACGGATTCAAGAGACCCAGTACTTC. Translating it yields CASRQGRIQETQYF.

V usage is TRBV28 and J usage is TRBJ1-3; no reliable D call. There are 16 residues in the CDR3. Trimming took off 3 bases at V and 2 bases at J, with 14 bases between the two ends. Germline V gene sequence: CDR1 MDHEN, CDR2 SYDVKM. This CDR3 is CASSFGIQEAGNTIYF. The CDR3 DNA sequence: TGTGCCAGCAGTTTTGGAATCCAGGAAGCTGGAAACACCATATATTTT.

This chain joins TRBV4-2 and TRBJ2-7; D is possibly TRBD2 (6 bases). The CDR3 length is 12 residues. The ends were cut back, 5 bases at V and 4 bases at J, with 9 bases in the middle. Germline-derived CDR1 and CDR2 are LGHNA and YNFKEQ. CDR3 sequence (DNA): TGTGCCAGCAGCGAGACTAGATACGAGCAGTACTTC. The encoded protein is CASSETRYEQYF.

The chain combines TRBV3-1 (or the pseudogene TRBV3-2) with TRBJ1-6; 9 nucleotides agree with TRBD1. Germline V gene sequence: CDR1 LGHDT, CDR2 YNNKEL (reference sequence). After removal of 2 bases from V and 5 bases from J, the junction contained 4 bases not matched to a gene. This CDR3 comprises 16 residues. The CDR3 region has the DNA TGTGCCAGCAGCCAAAGGGACAGGGCGCATAATTCACCCCTCCACTTT. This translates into CASSQRDRAHNSPLHF.

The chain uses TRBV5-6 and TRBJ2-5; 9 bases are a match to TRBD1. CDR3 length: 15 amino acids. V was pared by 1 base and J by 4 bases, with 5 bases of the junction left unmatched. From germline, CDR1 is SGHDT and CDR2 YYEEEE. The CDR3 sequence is CASSLSTGGAETQYF. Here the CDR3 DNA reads TGTGCCAGCAGCTTGAGTACAGGGGGCGCAGAGACCCAGTACTTC.

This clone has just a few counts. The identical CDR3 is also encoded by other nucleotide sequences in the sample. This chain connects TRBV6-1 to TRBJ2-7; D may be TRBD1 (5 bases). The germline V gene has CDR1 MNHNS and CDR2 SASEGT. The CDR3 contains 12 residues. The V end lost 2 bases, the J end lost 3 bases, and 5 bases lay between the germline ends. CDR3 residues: CASSEQGYEQYF. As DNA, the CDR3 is TGTGCCAGCAGTGAACAGGGCTACGAGCAGTACTTC.

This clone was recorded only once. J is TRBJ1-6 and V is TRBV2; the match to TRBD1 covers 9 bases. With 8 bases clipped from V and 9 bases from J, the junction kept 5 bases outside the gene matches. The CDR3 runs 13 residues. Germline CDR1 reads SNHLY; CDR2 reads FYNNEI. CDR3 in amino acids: CASGGQGSSPLHF. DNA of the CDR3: TGTGCCAGCGGGGGACAGGGATCTTCACCCCTCCACTTT.

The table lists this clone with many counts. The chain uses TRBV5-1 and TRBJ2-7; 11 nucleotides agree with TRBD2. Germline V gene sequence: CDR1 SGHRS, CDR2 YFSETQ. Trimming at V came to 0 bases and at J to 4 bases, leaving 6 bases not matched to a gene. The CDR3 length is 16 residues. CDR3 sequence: CASSLAMTSGMYEQYF. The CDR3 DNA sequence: TGCGCCAGCAGCTTGGCCATGACTAGCGGGATGTACGAGCAGTACTTC.

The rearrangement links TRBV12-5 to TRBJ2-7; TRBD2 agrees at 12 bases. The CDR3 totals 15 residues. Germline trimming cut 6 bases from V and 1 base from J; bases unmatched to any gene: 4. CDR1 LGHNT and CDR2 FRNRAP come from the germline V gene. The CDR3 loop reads CASGIGTSGSYEQYF. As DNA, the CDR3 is TGTGCTAGTGGCATCGGGACTAGCGGGTCCTACGAGCAGTACTTC. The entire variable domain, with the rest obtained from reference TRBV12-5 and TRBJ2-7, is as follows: DARVTQTPRHKVTEMGQEVTMRCQPILGHNTVFWYRQTMMQGLELLAYFRNRAPLDDSGMPKDRFSAEMPDATLATLKIQPSEPRDSAVYFCASGIGTSGSYEQYFGPGTRLTVT.

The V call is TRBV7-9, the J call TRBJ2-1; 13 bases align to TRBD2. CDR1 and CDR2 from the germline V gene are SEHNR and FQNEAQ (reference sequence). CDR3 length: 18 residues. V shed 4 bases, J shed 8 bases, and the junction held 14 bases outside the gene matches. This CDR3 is CASSYWTSGGSRGHEQFF. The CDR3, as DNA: TGTGCCAGCAGCTACTGGACTAGCGGGGGCAGCAGGGGCCATGAGCAGTTCTTC. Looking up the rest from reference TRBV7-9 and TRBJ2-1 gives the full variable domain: DTGVSQNPRHKITKRGQNVTFRCDPISEHNRLYWYRQTLGQGPEFLTYFQNEAQLEKSRLLSDRFSAERPKGSFSTLEIQRTEQGDSAMYLCASSYWTSGGSRGHEQFFGPGTRLTVL.

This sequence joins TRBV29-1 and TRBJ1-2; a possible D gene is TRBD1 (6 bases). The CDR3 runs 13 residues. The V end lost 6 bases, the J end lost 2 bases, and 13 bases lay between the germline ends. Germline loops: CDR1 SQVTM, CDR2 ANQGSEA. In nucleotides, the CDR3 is TGCAGCGTCGTACCAGGGGCAAACTATGGCTACACCTTC. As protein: CSVVPGANYGYTF.

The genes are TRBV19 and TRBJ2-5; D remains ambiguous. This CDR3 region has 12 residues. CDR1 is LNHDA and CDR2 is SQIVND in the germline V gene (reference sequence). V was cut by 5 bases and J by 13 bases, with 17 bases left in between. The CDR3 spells CASSLRDTPLYF. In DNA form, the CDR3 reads TGTGCCAGTAGTCTCAGAGACACCCCTCTGTACTTC. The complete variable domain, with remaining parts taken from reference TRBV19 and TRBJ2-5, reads DGGITQSPKYLFRKEGQNVTLSCEQNLNHDAMYWYRQDPGQGLRLIYYSQIVNDFQKGDIAEGYSVSREKKESFPLTVTSAQKNPTAFYLCASSLRDTPLYFGPGTRLLVL.

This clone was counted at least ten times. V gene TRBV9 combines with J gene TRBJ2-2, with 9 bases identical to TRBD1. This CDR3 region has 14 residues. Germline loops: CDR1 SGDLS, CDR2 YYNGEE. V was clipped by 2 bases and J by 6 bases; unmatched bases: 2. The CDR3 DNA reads TGTGCCAGCAGCGTGAACAGGGGGCCCGGGGAGCTGTTTTTT. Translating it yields CASSVNRGPGELFF. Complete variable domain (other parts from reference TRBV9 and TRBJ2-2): DSGVTQTPKHLITATGQRVTLRCSPRSGDLSVYWYQQSLDQGLQFLIQYYNGEERAKGNILERFSAQQFPDLHSELNLSSLELGDSALYFCASSVNRGPGELFFGEGSRLTVL.

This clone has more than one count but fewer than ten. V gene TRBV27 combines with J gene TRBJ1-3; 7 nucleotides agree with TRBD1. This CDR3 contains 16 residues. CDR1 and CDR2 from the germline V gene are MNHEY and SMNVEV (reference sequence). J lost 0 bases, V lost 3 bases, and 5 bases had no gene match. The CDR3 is CASSLDRSHSGNTIYF. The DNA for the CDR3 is TGTGCCAGCAGTTTGGACAGGTCCCACTCTGGAAACACCATATATTTT.

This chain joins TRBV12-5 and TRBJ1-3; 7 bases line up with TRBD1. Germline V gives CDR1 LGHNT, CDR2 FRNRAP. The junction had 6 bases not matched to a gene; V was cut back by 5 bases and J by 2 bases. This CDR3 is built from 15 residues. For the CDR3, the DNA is TGTGCTAGTGGTCCCAGACAGGGACCTGGAAACACCATATATTTT. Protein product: CASGPRQGPGNTIYF. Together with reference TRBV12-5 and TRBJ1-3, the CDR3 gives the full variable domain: DARVTQTPRHKVTEMGQEVTMRCQPILGHNTVFWYRQTMMQGLELLAYFRNRAPLDDSGMPKDRFSAEMPDATLATLKIQPSEPRDSAVYFCASGPRQGPGNTIYFGEGSWLTVV.

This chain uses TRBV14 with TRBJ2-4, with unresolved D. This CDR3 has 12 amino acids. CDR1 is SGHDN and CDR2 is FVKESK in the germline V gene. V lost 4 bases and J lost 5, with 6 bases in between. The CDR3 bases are TGTGCCAGCAGCCGGCAGGAAAACATTCAGTACTTC. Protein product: CASSRQENIQYF.

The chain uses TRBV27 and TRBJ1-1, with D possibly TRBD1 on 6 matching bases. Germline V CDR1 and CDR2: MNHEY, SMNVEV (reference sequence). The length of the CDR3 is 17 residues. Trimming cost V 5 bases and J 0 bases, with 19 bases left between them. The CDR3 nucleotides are TGTGCCAGCAGTAGAGTGACAGGTTACGCTATGAACACTGAAGCTTTCTTT. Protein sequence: CASSRVTGYAMNTEAFF.

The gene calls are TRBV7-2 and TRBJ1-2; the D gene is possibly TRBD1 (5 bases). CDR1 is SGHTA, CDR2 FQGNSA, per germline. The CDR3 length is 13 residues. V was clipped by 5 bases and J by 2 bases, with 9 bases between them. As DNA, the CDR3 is TGTGCCAGCAGCGGAAACAGGAACTATGGCTACACCTTC. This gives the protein CASSGNRNYGYTF. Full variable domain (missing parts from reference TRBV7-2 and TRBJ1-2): GAGVSQSPSNKVTEKGKDVELRCDPISGHTALYWYRQSLGQGLEFLIYFQGNSAPDKSGLPSDRFSAERTGGSVSTLTIQRTQQEDSAVYLCASSGNRNYGYTFGSGTRLTVV.